This T cell receptor beta chain was recovered during a study of blood T cell repertoires in COVID-19. Looking at the study overall: Samples taken during acute and convalescent COVID-19 were collected in the United States, Italy and Spain.

This CDR3 comprises 15 residues. Trimming at V came to 5 bases and at J to 9 bases, leaving 10 bases not matched to a gene. Per the germline V gene, CDR1 is SGHAT and CDR2 is FQNNGV. In the authors' workflow: Reference gene primer amplification gave nucleated cell count estimates. Only in-frame clones appear in the TCRdb table, and some are missing; sequencing was by immunoSEQ multiplex PCR. That table supplies the V and J calls and clone size; D and trimming were determined from the DNA. The sample holds under 250,000 clones; approximately 91% are singletons and the top ten take 4% to 6%. The sequenced sample consisted of peripheral blood. The receptor was derived from a woman in her 40s with acute or convalescent COVID-19. The chain combines TRBV11-2 with TRBJ2-1; 10 bases line up with TRBD2. The CDR3 coding sequence is TGTGCCAGCAGCAAATGGGGAGCGGGGGGGCTTGAGCAGTTCTTC. It yields the protein CASSKWGAGGLEQFF.